The rows below give T cell receptor beta chains drawn from one sample of a study of technical replicates of blood from several donors. Profiled with immunoSEQ multiplex PCR; TCRdb holds only in-frame clones, not every one. The data contain some 85,000 clones, around 96% of them singletons. The sequenced sample was T cells isolated from PBMCs. The receptors were sampled from a human donor in good health. CDR3s include the opening cysteine and the closing phenylalanine or tryptophan. D genes are given only for firm matches. Clone size appears in some rows only: once, few, many, or a class for an expanded clone.

V gene	clone size	J gene	D gene	CDR3 protein	CDR3 DNA
TRBV25-1	-	TRBJ2-1	-	CASSEWTRDEQFF	TGTGCCAGCAGTGAATGGACGAGGGATGAGCAGTTCTTC
TRBV28	-	TRBJ2-1	-	CASSVGGWDTEQFF	TGTGCCAGCAGTGTAGGAGGTTGGGATACGGAGCAGTTCTTC
TRBV28	-	TRBJ2-1	TRBD2	CASSYPIAGLYNEQFF	TGTGCCAGCAGTTACCCTATAGCGGGACTTTACAATGAGCAGTTCTTC
TRBV28	-	TRBJ2-7	TRBD1	CASSRTGVSSYEQYF	TGTGCCAGCAGTCGCACAGGGGTTAGCTCCTACGAGCAGTACTTC
TRBV9	-	TRBJ2-1	-	CASSVYSTPDEQFF	TGTGCCAGCAGCGTATATAGCACCCCGGATGAGCAGTTCTTC
TRBV9	-	TRBJ1-4	TRBD1	CASSVWTGKNEKLFF	TGTGCCAGCAGCGTGTGGACAGGGAAAAATGAAAAACTGTTTTTT
TRBV4-3	-	TRBJ1-1	-	CASSQDSRGGTEAFF	TGCGCCAGCAGCCAAGATAGTAGGGGAGGTACTGAAGCTTTCTTT
TRBV6-5	-	TRBJ2-7	-	CASSYSKGESIYEQYF	TGTGCCAGCAGTTACTCGAAAGGGGAATCAATCTACGAGCAGTACTTC
TRBV7-6	-	TRBJ2-3	TRBD2	CASSLGERDSRDTQYF	TGTGCCAGCAGCTTAGGGGAGCGGGACTCCAGAGATACGCAGTATTTT
TRBV29-1	-	TRBJ2-5	-	CSVRTVSGWETQYF	TGCAGCGTGAGGACAGTCAGTGGATGGGAGACCCAGTACTTC
TRBV9	-	TRBJ1-1	TRBD1	CASSVVGQGPPNTEAFF	TGTGCCAGCAGCGTAGTCGGACAGGGGCCCCCCAACACTGAAGCTTTCTTT
TRBV4-1	-	TRBJ2-7	-	CASSQDQGPRYF	TGCGCCAGCAGCCAAGATCAGGGTCCAAGGTACTTC
TRBV6-1	-	TRBJ2-7	TRBD2	CATRLAEPYEQYF	TGTGCCACCAGACTAGCGGAGCCCTACGAGCAGTACTTC
TRBV5-4	-	TRBJ2-6	-	CASSWSSGANVLTF	TGTGCCAGCAGCTGGAGCTCTGGGGCCAACGTCCTGACTTTC
TRBV11-1	-	TRBJ2-1	-	CASSLEGFVGNEQFF	TGTGCCAGCAGCTTAGAGGGGTTTGTTGGGAATGAGCAGTTCTTC
TRBV5-5	once	TRBJ1-2	-	CASSSWTGGYGYTF	TGTGCCAGCAGCTCTTGGACGGGAGGGTATGGCTACACCTTC